What follows are 10 T cell receptor beta chains derived from one specimen sequenced in a study of control samples from healthy donors and cancer patients. Here immunoSEQ multiplex PCR was the method, and the copy in TCRdb shows in-frame clones only, minus some. The sample records more than 90,000 clones, approximately 90% being singletons. The sequencing input was blood. These receptors originate from a man younger than 40 in good health.

This clone was seen just once. The V call is TRBV27, the J call TRBJ2-7; 7 positions match TRBD2. The CDR3 loop spans 15 amino acids. Germline loops: CDR1 MNHEY, CDR2 SMNVEV (reference sequence). V gave up 3 bases and J gave up 6 bases; unmatched junction bases: 11. DNA of the CDR3: TGTGCCAGCAGTTTGCTAGCGGCCCAGGCCCCCGAGCAGTACTTC. As protein: CASSLLAAQAPEQYF.

This chain links TRBV30 with TRBJ1-2; the D is unclear. The germline CDR1 and CDR2 sequences are GTSNPN and SVGIG (reference sequence). Between the trimmed V and J ends, which lost 1 base and 4 bases, there was a span of 13 bases. The CDR3 has 14 residues. CDR3 sequence (DNA): TGTGCCTGGAGTGACCGGGGTGGGCCCTATGGCTACACCTTC. The encoded protein is CAWSDRGGPYGYTF.

The chain combines TRBV27 with TRBJ2-7; 10 bases map to TRBD2. Germline V gene lookup returns CDR1 MNHEY and CDR2 SMNVEV (reference sequence). The CDR3 covers 13 residues. Trimming cost V 9 bases and J 5 bases; bases outside gene matches: 7. CDR3 sequence reads: CASKREGPHEQYF. In DNA, the CDR3 is TGTGCCAGTAAGCGGGAGGGCCCCCACGAGCAGTACTTC.

The chain is built from TRBV18 and TRBJ1-1; 9 bases are shared with TRBD1. The V and J ends lost 5 bases and 6 bases, in that order; junction bases with no gene match: 16. Germline V CDR1 and CDR2: KGHSH, LQKENI. This CDR3 spans 17 amino acids. This CDR3 is CASSTSGTGLRPPEAFF. CDR3 nucleotide sequence: TGTGCCAGCTCAACTTCCGGGACAGGGTTGAGGCCCCCTGAAGCTTTCTTT.

The chain links TRBV28 to TRBJ1-3, with unresolved D. This CDR3 is built from 14 residues. The ends were cut back, 2 bases at V and 5 bases at J, with 10 bases in the middle. From germline, CDR1 is MDHEN and CDR2 SYDVKM. DNA for the CDR3: TGTGCCAGCAGTTTAGGCGGGTTCCGAAACACCATATATTTT. It translates to CASSLGGFRNTIYF.

The chain links TRBV5-1 to TRBJ2-5, with D perhaps TRBD1 or TRBD2 (5 bases each). The CDR3 spans 14 residues. V lost 4 bases and J lost 4, with 14 bases in between. CDR1 is SGHRS and CDR2 is YFSETQ in the germline V gene. The CDR3 loop reads CASSPGGSRETQYF. CDR3 coding DNA: TGCGCCAGCAGCCCTGGGGGATCTCGAGAGACCCAGTACTTC. Full variable domain (missing parts from reference TRBV5-1 and TRBJ2-5): KAGVTQTPRYLIKTRGQQVTLSCSPISGHRSVSWYQQTPGQGLQFLFEYFSETQRNKGNFPGRFSGRQFSNSRSEMNVSTLELGDSALYLCASSPGGSRETQYFGPGTRLLVL.

This rearrangement joins TRBV3-1 (or the pseudogene TRBV3-2) to TRBJ1-2; 7 bases agree with TRBD1. V was pared by 8 bases and J by 8 bases, with 26 bases of the junction left unmatched. Germline values: CDR1 LGHDT, CDR2 YNNKEL (reference sequence). This CDR3 has 18 residues. DNA for the CDR3: TGTGCCAGCCGCTCAACCCGACAGGGCCCTTTTTTCGGTTTCGGCTACACCTTC. Residues: CASRSTRQGPFFGFGYTF.

The chain recombines TRBV6-5 with TRBJ2-5; a possible D gene is TRBD1 (6 bases). Germline V lookup: CDR1 MNHEY, CDR2 SVGAGI. Deletions cut 2 bases from V and 5 bases from J, with 12 bases between. This CDR3 region has 14 residues. CDR3 nucleotide sequence: TGTGCCAGCAGTTACCTAAATACAGGGGAGACCCAGTACTTC. This sequence encodes CASSYLNTGETQYF.

This chain links TRBV5-3 with TRBJ1-5; maybe TRBD1 (5 bases). TRBV5-3 is reported as an ORF; its role is uncertain. The V and J ends lost 0 bases and 7 bases respectively, with 20 bases between them. There are 17 residues in the CDR3. CDR3: CARSLASGAVGAQPQHF. The CDR3 nucleotides are TGTGCCAGAAGCTTGGCATCGGGCGCCGTCGGGGCGCAGCCCCAGCATTTT.

V usage is TRBV7-9 and J usage is TRBJ1-6; unclear D gene. With 1 base removed from V and 4 bases from J, the gap between germline ends came to 5 bases. The CDR3 loop spans 14 amino acids. Germline assignment: CDR1 SEHNR and CDR2 FQNEAQ (reference sequence). In DNA form, the CDR3 reads TGTGCCAGCAGCTTAGAACAGTATAATTCACCCCTCCACTTT. The encoded protein is CASSLEQYNSPLHF.